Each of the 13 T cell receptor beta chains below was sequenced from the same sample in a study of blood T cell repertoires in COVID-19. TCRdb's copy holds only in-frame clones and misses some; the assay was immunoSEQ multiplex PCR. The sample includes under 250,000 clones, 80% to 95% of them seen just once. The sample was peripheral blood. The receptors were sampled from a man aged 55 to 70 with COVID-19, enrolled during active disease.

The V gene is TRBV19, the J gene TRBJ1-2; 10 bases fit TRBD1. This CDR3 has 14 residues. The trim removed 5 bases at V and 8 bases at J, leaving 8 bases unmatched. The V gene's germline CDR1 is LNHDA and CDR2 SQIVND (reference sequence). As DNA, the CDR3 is TGTGCCAGTAGTCGGGACAGGGGATCAGCGGGCTACACCTTC. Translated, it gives CASSRDRGSAGYTF.

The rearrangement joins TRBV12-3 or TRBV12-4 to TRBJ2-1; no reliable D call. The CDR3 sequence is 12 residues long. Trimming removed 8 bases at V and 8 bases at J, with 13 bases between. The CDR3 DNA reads TGTGCCAGCGGCCCCCCAGGCGATGAGCAGTTCTTC. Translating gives CASGPPGDEQFF.

CDR3: CASSIEYLNTEAFF. The CDR3 DNA sequence: TGTGCCAGTAGTATAGAGTATCTGAACACTGAAGCTTTCTTT. The chain has TRBV19 and TRBJ1-1; D ambiguous. Germline CDR1 LNHDA, CDR2 SQIVND (reference sequence). CDR3 size: 14 residues. V shed 0 bases and J shed 0 bases, with 5 bases lying between them.

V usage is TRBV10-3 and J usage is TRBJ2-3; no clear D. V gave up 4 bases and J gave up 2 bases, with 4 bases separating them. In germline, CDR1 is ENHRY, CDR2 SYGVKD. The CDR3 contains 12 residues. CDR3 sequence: CAISAYTDTQYF. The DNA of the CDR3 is TGTGCCATCAGTGCCTACACAGATACGCAGTATTTT.

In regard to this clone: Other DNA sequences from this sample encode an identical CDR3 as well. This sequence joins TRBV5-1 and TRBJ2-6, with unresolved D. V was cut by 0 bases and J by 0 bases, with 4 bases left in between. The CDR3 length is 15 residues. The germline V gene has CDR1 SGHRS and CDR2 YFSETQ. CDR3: CASSLAGSGANVLTF. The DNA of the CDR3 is TGCGCCAGCAGCTTGGCGGGCTCTGGGGCCAACGTCCTGACTTTC.

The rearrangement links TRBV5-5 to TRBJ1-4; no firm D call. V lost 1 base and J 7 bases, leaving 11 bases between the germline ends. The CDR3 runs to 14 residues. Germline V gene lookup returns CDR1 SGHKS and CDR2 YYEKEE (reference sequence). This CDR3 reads CASSLSWAGEKLFF. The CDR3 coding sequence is TGTGCCAGCAGCTTGTCATGGGCCGGTGAAAAACTGTTTTTT.

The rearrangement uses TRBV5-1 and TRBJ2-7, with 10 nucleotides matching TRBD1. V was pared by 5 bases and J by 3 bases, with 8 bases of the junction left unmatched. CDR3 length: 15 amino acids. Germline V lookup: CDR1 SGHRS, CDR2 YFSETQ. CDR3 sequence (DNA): TGCGCCAGCAGAGCGGGACAGGGGCCCTTCTACGAGCAGTACTTC. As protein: CASRAGQGPFYEQYF.

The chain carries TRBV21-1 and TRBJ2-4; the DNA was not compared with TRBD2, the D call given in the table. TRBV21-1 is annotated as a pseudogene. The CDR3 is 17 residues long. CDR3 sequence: CASSKALYRVAKNIQYF. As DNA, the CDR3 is TGTGCCAGCAGCAAAGCGCTATATCGGGTAGCCAAAAACATTCAGTACTTC.

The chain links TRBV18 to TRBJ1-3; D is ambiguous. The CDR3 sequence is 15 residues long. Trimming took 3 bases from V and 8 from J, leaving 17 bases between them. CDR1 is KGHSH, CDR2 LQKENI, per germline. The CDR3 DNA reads TGTGCCAGCTCACCCTCGCGGGGAATCGGGGACACCATATATTTT. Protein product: CASSPSRGIGDTIYF.

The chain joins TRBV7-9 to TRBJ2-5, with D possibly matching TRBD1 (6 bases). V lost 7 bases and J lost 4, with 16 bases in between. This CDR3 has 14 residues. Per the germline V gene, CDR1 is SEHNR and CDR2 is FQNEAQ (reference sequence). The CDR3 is CASNTITGSETQYF. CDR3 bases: TGTGCCAGCAACACGATTACAGGGTCAGAGACCCAGTACTTC.

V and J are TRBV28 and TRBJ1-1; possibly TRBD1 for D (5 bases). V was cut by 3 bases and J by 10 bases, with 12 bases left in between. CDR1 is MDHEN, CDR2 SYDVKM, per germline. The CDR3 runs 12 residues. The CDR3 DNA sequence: TGTGCCAGCAGTTTCCAGGGTTGGGTAGCTTTCTTT. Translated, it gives CASSFQGWVAFF.

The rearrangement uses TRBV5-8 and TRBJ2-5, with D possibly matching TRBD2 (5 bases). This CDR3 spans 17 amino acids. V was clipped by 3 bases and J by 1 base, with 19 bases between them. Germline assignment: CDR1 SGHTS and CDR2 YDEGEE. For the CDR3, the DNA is TGTGCCAGCAGCTCGAGGGCTAGCACAACCCTCCAAGAGACCCAGTACTTC. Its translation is CASSSRASTTLQETQYF.

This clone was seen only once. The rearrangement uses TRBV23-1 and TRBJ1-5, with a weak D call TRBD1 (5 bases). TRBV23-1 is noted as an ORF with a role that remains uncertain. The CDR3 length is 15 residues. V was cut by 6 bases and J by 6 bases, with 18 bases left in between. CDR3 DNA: TGCGCCAGCAGGCTGGGGGGGAAGCCCGGTCAGCCCCAGCATTTT. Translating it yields CASRLGGKPGQPQHF.